This T cell receptor (beta chain) was sequenced during a study of blood T cell repertoires in COVID-19. Remarks on this clone: Other DNA sequences of this sample code for an identical CDR3.

In germline, CDR1 is SGHRS, CDR2 YFSETQ. This CDR3 has 15 amino acids. V lost 0 bases and J lost 8; bases outside the gene matches: 4. The table came from immunoSEQ multiplex PCR; TCRdb's copy has only in-frame clones and leaves some out. This sample has around 120,000 clones, with about 90% found just once. This sequence originates from an older woman with acute or convalescent COVID-19. V gene TRBV5-1 combines with J gene TRBJ1-4, with 10 bases fitting TRBD1. Sequences were obtained from peripheral blood. CDR3 coding DNA: TGCGCCAGCAGCTTGGCCGGGACAGGGGACGAAAAACTGTTTTTT. It codes for CASSLAGTGDEKLFF.